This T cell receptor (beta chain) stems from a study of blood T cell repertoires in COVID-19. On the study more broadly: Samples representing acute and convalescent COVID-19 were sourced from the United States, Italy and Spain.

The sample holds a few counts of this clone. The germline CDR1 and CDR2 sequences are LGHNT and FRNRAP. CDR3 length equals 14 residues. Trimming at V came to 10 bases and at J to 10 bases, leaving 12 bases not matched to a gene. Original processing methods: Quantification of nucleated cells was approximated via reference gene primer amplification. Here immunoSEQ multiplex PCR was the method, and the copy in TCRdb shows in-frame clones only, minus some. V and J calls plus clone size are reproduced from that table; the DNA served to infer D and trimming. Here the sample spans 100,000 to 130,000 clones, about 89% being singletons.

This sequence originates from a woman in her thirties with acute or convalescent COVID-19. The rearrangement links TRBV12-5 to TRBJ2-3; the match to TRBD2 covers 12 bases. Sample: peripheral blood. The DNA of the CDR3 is TGTGCTATCGGGGAAACTAGCGGGGGGTATGCGCAGTATTTT. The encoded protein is CAIGETSGGYAQYF.